This T cell receptor (beta chain) derives from a study of CD8+ T cells in alopecia areata. Turning to the study itself: Treatment with tofacitinib (6 to 18 months) was followed by 6 months off drug. Study-wide points: Researchers report lesional scalp, most notably alopecia totalis/universalis, outstripped normal scalp in clonality.

Reverse transcribed after extraction, RNA yielded cDNA as the sequencing template. Using immunoSEQ multiplex PCR, the repertoire was profiled, and TCRdb retains in-frame clones only, with some absent. The data show 220,000 or so clones, with 50% to 60% seen just once and over 0.4% held by the top ten. Notes on this clone: What it binds is unknown.

Germline CDR1 and CDR2: MNHNY and SVGAGI (reference sequence). The V end was cut by 7 bases, the J end by 1 base, with 10 bases between. The CDR3 length is 14 residues. Obtained from alopecia areata patients were lesional scalp punch biopsies along with peripheral blood. This material consisted of CD4+ T cells sorted from blood, taken at week 0. The TCR comes from a human donor with alopecia areata. V and J are TRBV6-6 and TRBJ2-2; no definite D call. As DNA, the CDR3 is TGTGCCAGCATAGTCAGTTTGAACACCGGGGAGCTGTTTTTT. The encoded protein is CASIVSLNTGELFF.